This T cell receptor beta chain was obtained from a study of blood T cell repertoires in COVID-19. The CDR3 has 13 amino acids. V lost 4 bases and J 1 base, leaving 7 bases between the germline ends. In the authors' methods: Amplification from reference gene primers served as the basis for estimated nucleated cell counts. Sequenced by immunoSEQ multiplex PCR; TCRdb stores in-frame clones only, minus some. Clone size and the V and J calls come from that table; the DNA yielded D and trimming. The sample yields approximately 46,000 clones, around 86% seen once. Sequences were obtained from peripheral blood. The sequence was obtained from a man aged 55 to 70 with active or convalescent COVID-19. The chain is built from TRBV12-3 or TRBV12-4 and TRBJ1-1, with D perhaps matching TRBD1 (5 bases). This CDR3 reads CASSSDRNTEAFF. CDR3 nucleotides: TGTGCCAGCAGTTCCGACAGGAACACTGAAGCTTTCTTT.